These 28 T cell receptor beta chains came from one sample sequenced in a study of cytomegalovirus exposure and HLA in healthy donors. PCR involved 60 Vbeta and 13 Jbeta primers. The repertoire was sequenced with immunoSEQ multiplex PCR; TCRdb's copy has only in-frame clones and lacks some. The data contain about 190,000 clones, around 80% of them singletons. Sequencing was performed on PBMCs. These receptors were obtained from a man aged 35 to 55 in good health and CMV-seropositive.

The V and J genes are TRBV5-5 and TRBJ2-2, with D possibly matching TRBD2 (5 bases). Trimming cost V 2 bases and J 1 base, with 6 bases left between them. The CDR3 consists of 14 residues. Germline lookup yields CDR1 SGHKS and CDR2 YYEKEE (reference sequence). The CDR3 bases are TGTGCCAGCAGCTTACGGGAGAACACCGGGGAGCTGTTTTTT. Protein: CASSLRENTGELFF.

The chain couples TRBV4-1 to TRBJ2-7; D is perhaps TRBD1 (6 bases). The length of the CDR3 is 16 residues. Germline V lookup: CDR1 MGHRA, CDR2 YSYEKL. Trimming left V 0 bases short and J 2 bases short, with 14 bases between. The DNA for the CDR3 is TGCGCCAGCAGCCAAGAGACAGGAGGACGAACCTACGAGCAGTACTTC. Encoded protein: CASSQETGGRTYEQYF.

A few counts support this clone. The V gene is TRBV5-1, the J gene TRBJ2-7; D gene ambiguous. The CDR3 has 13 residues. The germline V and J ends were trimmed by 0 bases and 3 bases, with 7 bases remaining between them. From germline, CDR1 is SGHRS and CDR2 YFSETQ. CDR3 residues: CASSLEPNYEQYF. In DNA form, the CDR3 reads TGCGCCAGCAGCTTGGAGCCGAACTACGAGCAGTACTTC.

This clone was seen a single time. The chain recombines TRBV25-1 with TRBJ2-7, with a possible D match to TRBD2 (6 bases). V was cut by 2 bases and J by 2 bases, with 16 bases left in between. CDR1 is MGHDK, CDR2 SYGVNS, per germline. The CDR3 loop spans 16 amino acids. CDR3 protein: CASSEGVAGPPYEQYF. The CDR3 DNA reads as TGTGCCAGCAGTGAAGGGGTTGCGGGGCCCCCCTACGAGCAGTACTTC.

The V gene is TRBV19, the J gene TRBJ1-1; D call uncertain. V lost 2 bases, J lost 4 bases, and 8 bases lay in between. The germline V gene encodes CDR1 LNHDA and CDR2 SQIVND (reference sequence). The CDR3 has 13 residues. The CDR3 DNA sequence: TGTGCCAGTAGTATAAGCAGAGGCACTGAAGCTTTCTTT. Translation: CASSISRGTEAFF.

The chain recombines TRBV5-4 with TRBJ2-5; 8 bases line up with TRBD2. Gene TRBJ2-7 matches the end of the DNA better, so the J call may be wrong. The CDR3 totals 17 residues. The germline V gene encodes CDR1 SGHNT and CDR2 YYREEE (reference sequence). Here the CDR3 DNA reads TGTGCCAGCAGCCGTCCTACTAGCGGCCCACGGTCCTACGAGCAGTACTTC. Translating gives CASSRPTSGPRSYEQYF.

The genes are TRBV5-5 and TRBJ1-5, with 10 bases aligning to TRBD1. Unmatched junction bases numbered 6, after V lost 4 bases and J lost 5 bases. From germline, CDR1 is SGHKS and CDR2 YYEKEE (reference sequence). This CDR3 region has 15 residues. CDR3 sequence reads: CASSPTGGLDQPQHF. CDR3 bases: TGTGCCAGCAGCCCGACAGGGGGCCTCGATCAGCCCCAGCATTTT.

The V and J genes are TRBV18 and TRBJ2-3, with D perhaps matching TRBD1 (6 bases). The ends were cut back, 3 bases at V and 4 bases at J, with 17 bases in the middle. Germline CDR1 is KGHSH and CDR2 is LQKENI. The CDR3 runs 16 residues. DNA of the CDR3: TGTGCCAGCTCACCGGCAGGGGCCGTAGGCGCAGATACGCAGTATTTT. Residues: CASSPAGAVGADTQYF.

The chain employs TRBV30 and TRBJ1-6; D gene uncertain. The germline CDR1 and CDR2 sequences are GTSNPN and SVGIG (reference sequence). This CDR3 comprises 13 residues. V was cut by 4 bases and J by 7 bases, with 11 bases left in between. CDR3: CAWMSRENSPLHF. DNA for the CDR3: TGTGCCTGGATGTCTCGAGAGAATTCACCCCTCCACTTT.

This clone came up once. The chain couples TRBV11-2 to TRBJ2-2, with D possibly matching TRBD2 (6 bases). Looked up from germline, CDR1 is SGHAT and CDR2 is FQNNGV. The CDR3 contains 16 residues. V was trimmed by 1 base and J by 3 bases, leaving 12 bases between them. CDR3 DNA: TGTGCCAGCAGCTTAGGGGGGGTGAGAGACACCGGGGAGCTGTTTTTT. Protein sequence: CASSLGGVRDTGELFF.

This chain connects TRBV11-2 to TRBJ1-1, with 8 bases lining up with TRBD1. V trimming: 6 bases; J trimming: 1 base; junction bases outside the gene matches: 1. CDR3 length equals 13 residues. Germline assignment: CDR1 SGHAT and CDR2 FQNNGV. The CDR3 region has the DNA TGTGCCAGCAGAGACAGGGGGAACACTGAAGCTTTCTTT. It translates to CASRDRGNTEAFF.

The CDR3 DNA reads TGTGCCAGCAGCTTTGACCAGGGAAGCAATCAGCCCCAGCATTTT. It translates to CASSFDQGSNQPQHF. The genes are TRBV7-8 and TRBJ1-5, with a weak D call TRBD1 (5 bases). Germline-derived CDR1 and CDR2 are SGHVS and FQNEAQ. The CDR3 is made up of 15 amino acids. V gave up 3 bases and J gave up 1 base, with 10 bases separating them. The variable domain in full, completed from reference TRBV7-8 and TRBJ1-5, reads GAGVSQSPRYKVAKRGQDVALRCDPISGHVSLFWYQQALGQGPEFLTYFQNEAQLDKSGLPSDRFFAERPEGSVSTLKIQRTQQEDSAVYLCASSFDQGSNQPQHFGDGTRLSIL.

CDR3 amino acids: CASSANPGLAENWGELFF. The CDR3 region has the DNA TGTGCCAGCAGTGCCAACCCGGGACTAGCGGAGAACTGGGGGGAGCTGTTTTTT. The chain recombines TRBV9 with TRBJ2-2, with 11 bases aligning to TRBD2. Germline V gene lookup returns CDR1 SGDLS and CDR2 YYNGEE. This CDR3 has 18 amino acids. Unmatched junction bases numbered 17, after V lost 5 bases and J lost 8 bases.

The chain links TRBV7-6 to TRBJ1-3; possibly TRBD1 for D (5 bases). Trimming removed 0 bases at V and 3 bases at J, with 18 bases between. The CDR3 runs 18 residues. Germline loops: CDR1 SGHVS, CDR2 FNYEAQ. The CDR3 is CASSLAPGLLGRGNTIYF. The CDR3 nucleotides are TGTGCCAGCAGCTTAGCCCCGGGACTCCTAGGACGTGGAAACACCATATATTTT.

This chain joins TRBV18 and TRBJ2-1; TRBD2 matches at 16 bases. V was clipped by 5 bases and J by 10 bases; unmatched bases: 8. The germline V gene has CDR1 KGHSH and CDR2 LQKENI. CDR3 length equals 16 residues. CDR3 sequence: CASSGPGLAGGDEQFF. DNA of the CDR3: TGTGCCAGCTCAGGACCGGGACTAGCGGGAGGGGACGAGCAGTTCTTC.

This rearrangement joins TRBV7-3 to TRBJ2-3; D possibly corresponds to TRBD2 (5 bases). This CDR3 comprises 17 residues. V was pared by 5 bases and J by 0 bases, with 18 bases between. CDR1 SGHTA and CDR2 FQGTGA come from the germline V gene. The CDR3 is CASSLQPTGISTDTQYF. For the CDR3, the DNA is TGTGCCAGCAGCCTCCAACCGACGGGAATTAGCACAGATACGCAGTATTTT.

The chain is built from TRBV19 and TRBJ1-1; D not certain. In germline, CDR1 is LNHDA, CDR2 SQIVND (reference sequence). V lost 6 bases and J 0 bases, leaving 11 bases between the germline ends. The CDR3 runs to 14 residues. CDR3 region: CASSPSSMNTEAFF. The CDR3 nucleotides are TGTGCCAGTAGCCCCTCATCTATGAACACTGAAGCTTTCTTT.

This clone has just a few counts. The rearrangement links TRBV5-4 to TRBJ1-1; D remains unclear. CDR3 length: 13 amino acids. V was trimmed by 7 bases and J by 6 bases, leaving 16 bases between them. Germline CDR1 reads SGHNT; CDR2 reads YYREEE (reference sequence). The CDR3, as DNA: TGTGCCAGCCTAGAGGCGGGGTTCGCTGAAGCTTTCTTT. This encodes CASLEAGFAEAFF.

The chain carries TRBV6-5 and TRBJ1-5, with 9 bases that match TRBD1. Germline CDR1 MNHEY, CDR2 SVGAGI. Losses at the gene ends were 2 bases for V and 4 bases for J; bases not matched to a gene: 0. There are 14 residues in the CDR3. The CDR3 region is CASSYDRGNQPQHF. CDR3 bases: TGTGCCAGCAGTTACGACAGGGGGAATCAGCCCCAGCATTTT.

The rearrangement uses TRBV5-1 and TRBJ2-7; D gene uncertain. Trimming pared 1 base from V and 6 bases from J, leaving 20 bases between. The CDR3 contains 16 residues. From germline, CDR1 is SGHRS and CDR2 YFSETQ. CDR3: CASSLFPAPASGEQYF. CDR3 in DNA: TGCGCCAGCAGCTTGTTTCCAGCCCCGGCTAGTGGCGAGCAGTACTTC.

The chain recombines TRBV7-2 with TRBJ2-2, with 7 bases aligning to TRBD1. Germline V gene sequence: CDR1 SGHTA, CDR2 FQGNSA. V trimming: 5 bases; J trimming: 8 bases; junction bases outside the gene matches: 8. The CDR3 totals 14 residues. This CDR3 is CASSRRQGQGELFF. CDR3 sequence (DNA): TGTGCCAGCAGCCGGAGACAGGGCCAGGGGGAGCTGTTTTTT.

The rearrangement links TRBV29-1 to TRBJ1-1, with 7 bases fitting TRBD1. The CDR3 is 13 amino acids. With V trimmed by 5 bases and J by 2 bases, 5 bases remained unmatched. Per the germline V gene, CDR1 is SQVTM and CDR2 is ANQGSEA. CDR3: CSVRDRFNTEAFF. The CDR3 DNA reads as TGCAGCGTTCGGGACAGATTTAACACTGAAGCTTTCTTT.

The CDR3 here is CASSSRVGDGSEKLFF. CDR3 nucleotide sequence: TGTGCCAGCAGCTCCAGGGTTGGGGATGGTTCTGAAAAACTGTTTTTT. The chain carries TRBV7-2 and TRBJ1-4, with a tentative D call TRBD1 (5 bases). V dropped 4 bases and J dropped 7 bases, with 19 bases sitting between them. CDR3 length: 16 amino acids. Germline CDR1 and CDR2: SGHTA and FQGNSA.

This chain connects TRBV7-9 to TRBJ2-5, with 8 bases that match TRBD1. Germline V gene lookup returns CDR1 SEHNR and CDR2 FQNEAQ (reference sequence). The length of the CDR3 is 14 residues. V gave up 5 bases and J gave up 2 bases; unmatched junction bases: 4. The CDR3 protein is CASSPGGMQETQYF. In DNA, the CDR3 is TGTGCCAGCAGCCCAGGGGGCATGCAAGAGACCCAGTACTTC.

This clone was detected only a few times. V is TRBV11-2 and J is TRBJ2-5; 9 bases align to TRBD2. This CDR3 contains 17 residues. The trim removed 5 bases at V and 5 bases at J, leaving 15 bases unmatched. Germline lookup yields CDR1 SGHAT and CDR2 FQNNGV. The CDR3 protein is CASSKPGGGRGVETQYF. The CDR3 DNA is TGTGCCAGCAGCAAACCCGGGGGCGGGAGGGGAGTGGAGACCCAGTACTTC.

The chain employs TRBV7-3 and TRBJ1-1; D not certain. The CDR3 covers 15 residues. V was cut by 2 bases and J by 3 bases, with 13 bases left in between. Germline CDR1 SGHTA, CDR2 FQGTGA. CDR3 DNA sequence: TGTGCCAGCAGCTTATCCCCCGGGTTTGACACTGAAGCTTTCTTT. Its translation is CASSLSPGFDTEAFF.

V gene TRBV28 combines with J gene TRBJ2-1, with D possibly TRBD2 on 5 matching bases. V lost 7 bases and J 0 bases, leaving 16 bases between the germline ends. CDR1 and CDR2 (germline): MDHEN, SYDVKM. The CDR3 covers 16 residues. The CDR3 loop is CASTPFAGASYNEQFF. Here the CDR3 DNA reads TGTGCCAGCACCCCTTTCGCGGGTGCCTCCTACAATGAGCAGTTCTTC. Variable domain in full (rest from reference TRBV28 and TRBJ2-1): DVKVTQSSRYLVKRTGEKVFLECVQDMDHENMFWYRQDPGLGLRLIYFSYDVKMKEKGDIPEGYSVSREKKERFSLILESASTNQTSMYLCASTPFAGASYNEQFFGPGTRLTVL.

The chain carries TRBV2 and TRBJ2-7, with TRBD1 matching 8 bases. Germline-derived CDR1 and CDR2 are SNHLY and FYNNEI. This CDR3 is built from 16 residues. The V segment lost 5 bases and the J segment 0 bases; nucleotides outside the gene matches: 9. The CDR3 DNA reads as TGTGCCAGCAGTCCCTTGGGGGGACAGGCCTCCTACGAGCAGTACTTC. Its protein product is CASSPLGGQASYEQYF.